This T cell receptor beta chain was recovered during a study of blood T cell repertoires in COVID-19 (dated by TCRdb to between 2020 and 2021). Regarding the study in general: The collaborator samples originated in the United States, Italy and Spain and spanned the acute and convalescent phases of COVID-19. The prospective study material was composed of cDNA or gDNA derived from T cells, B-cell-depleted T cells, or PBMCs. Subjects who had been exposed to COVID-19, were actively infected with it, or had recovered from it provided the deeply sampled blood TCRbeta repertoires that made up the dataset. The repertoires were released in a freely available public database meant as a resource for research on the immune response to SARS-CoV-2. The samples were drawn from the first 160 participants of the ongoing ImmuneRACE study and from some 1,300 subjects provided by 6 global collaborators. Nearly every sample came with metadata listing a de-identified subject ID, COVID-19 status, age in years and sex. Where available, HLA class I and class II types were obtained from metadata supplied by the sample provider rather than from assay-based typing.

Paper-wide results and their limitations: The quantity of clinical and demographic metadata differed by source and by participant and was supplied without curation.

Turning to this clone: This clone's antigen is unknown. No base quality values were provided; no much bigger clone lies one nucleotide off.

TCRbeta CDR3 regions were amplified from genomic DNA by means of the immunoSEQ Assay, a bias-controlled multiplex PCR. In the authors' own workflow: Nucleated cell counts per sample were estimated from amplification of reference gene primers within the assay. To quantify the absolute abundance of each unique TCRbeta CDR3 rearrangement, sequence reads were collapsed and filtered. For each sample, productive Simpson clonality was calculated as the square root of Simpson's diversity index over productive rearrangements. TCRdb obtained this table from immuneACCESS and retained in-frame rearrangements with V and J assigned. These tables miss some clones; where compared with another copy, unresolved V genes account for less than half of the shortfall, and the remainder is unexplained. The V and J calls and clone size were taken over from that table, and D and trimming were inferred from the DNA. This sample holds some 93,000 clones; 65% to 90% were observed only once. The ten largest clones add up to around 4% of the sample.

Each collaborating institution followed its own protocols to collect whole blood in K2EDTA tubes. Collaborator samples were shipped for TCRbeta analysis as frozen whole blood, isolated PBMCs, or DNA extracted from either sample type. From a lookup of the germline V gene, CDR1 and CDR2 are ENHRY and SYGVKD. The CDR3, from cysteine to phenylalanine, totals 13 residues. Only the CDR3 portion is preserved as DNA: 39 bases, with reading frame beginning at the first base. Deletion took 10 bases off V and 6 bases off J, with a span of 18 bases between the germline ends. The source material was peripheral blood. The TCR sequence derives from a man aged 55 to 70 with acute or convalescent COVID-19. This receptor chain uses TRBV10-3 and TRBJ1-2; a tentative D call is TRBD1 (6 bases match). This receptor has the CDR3 CANSPGDGDGYTF. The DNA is TGTGCCAACTCACCAGGGGATGGCGATGGCTACACCTTC.